The present T cell receptor beta chain was sequenced within a study of OX40 agonist ivuxolimab in advanced cancers. The repertoire was sequenced with immunoSEQ multiplex PCR; TCRdb's copy has only in-frame clones and lacks some. The sample carries approximately 75,000 clones, about 92% recorded once. Germline V CDR1 and CDR2: KGHSH, LQKENI. This CDR3 is 15 amino acids long. V was pared by 1 base and J by 13 bases, with 12 bases of the junction left unmatched. This receptor was taken from an adult with an advanced solid tumor such as melanoma, head and neck, liver or kidney cancer. The chain combines TRBV18 with TRBJ2-5; 10 bases are a match to TRBD1. Specimen: CD4+ or CD8+ T cells sorted from blood, collected in a trial of the OX40 agonist ivuxolimab. This CDR3 is CASSPQGTGALIRYF. Written as DNA, the CDR3 is TGTGCCAGCTCACCACAAGGGACAGGGGCTCTTATACGGTACTTC. Variable domain in full (rest from reference TRBV18 and TRBJ2-5): NAGVMQNPRHLVRRRGQEARLRCSPMKGHSHVYWYRQLPEEGLKFMVYLQKENIIDESGMPKERFSAEFPKEGPSILRIQQVVRGDSAAYFCASSPQGTGALIRYFGPGTRLLVL.